Sequencing of this T cell receptor beta chain was carried out in a study of blood T cell repertoires in COVID-19. Background on the study: COVID-19 samples from acute and convalescent phases originated in the United States, Italy and Spain. Sources were T cells, B-cell-depleted T cells, or PBMCs; the material itself was cDNA or gDNA.

J gave up 4 bases and V 5 bases, and 8 bases lay outside the gene matches. The CDR3 is 15 amino acids. In germline, CDR1 is SGHNT, CDR2 YYREEE (reference sequence). In the original analysis: Researchers report that nucleated cell counts were estimated from reference gene primer amplification. Clones were sequenced by immunoSEQ multiplex PCR, and TCRdb holds only the in-frame ones, with some missing. Clonal size and the V and J genes are those of that table, whereas D and trimming came from the DNA. The top ten hold roughly 3% of the sample, which has about 340,000 clones, around 90% seen once. The gene calls are TRBV5-4 and TRBJ2-5; TRBD2 aligns across 10 bases. Material: peripheral blood. This TCR was recovered from a woman aged 18-29 years who had recovered from COVID-19. The CDR3 loop is CASSPSGSVIETQYF. The CDR3 bases are TGTGCCAGCAGTCCTAGCGGGAGCGTCATAGAGACCCAGTACTTC.